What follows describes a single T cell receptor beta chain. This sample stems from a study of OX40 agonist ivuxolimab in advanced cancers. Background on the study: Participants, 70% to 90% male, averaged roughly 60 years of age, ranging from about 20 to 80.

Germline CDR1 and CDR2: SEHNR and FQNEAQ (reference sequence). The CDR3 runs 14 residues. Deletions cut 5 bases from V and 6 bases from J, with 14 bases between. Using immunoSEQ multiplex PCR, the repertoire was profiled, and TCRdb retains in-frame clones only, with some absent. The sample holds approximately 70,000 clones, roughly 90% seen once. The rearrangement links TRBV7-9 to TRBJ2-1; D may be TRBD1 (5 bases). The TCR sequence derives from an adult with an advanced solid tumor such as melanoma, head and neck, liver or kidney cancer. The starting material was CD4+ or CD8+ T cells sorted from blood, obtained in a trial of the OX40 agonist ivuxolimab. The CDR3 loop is CASSPPSGINEQFF. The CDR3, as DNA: TGTGCCAGCAGCCCACCTTCAGGGATCAATGAGCAGTTCTTC.